This record looks at one T cell receptor (beta chain) sequence and its context. The antigen is unknown. This entry belongs to a study of chemoradiotherapy in HPV16-positive cancers. Turning to the study itself: Candidate HPV-specific T-cell clones and common TCR motifs came from functional assays in a couple of HPV16-positive patients. Findings and limits, study-wide: HPV-responsive T-cell expansion during chemoradiotherapy was linked to improved recurrence-free survival in HPV16-positive patients. Non-HPV-specific T cells did not expand in tumors during treatment, whereas candidate HPV-specific clones and E7-related motifs did.

This CDR3 comprises 14 residues. Trimming stripped 1 base from V and 6 bases from J, with 13 bases between. Per germline, CDR1 LGHNA and CDR2 YSLEER. Libraries were prepared by immunoSEQ multiplex PCR; TCRdb keeps only in-frame clonotypes and omits some of them. The data contain over 10,000 clones, about 91% of them singletons. Over chemoradiotherapy, repertoires were sampled more than once. This chain joins TRBV4-3 and TRBJ2-7; a weak D match, TRBD2 (5 bases). This TCR derives from a human donor with HPV-associated anogenital cancer. Sequencing used blood, obtained from a patient who underwent chemoradiotherapy. CDR3 amino acids: CASSQGRASGEQYF. CDR3 sequence (DNA): TGCGCCAGCAGCCAAGGGCGGGCGTCGGGCGAGCAGTACTTC.